One and the same sample provided the 14 T cell receptor beta chains below, sequenced in a study of cytomegalovirus exposure and HLA in healthy donors. The PCR was carried out with 60 Vbeta primers and 13 Jbeta primers. Some clones are missing from TCRdb's copy, which holds only in-frame ones; the method was immunoSEQ multiplex PCR. The table shows over 55,000 clones, with 80% to 90% occurring only once. Sequences were obtained from PBMCs. Source of these receptors: a woman aged 25 to 39 in good health and CMV-seropositive.

The chain links TRBV10-3 to TRBJ2-7, with 8 bases lining up with TRBD1. In germline, CDR1 is ENHRY, CDR2 SYGVKD. With V trimmed by 0 bases and J by 3 bases, 7 bases remained unmatched. The CDR3 runs to 16 residues. This chain's CDR3 is CAISESPAGGVYEQYF. CDR3 nucleotide sequence: TGTGCCATCAGTGAGTCGCCGGCAGGGGGCGTCTACGAGCAGTACTTC.

The table lists this clone with a few counts. This rearrangement joins TRBV28 to TRBJ2-5, with a tentative D call TRBD1 (6 bases). In germline, CDR1 is MDHEN, CDR2 SYDVKM. V lost 4 bases to trimming and J lost 0 bases, with 12 bases between them. This CDR3 is 15 amino acids long. The CDR3 protein is CASSSQGWYQETQYF. The CDR3 coding sequence is TGTGCCAGCAGTTCCCAGGGGTGGTACCAAGAGACCCAGTACTTC.

The rearrangement links TRBV7-2 to TRBJ2-6; 12 nucleotides align to TRBD2. Germline CDR1 and CDR2: SGHTA and FQGNSA. V shed 3 bases and J 3 bases; nucleotides not matched to a gene: 3. The CDR3 spans 17 residues. The CDR3 nucleotides read TGTGCCAGCAGCTTGACTAGCGGGAGTGGTGGGGCCAACGTCCTGACTTTC. Protein: CASSLTSGSGGANVLTF. Full variable domain (remainder filled in from reference TRBV7-2 and TRBJ2-6): GAGVSQSPSNKVTEKGKDVELRCDPISGHTALYWYRQSLGQGLEFLIYFQGNSAPDKSGLPSDRFSAERTGGSVSTLTIQRTQQEDSAVYLCASSLTSGSGGANVLTFGAGSRLTVL.

The genes are TRBV28 and TRBJ1-2; D gene uncertain. The CDR3 consists of 14 residues. Between the trimmed V and J ends, which lost 7 bases and 1 base, there was a span of 13 bases. The germline V gene encodes CDR1 MDHEN and CDR2 SYDVKM. This CDR3 reads CASKGRPINYGYTF. DNA of the CDR3: TGTGCCAGCAAAGGGAGACCCATTAACTATGGCTACACCTTC.

This chain uses TRBV19 with TRBJ2-1; 11 nucleotides line up with TRBD2. The germline gives CDR1 LNHDA, CDR2 SQIVND (reference sequence). The length of the CDR3 is 15 residues. V lost 7 bases to trimming and J lost 4 bases; unmatched junction nucleotides: 6. CDR3 in DNA: TGTGCCAGTAACTCCGGGACTAGCGGTTACAATGAGCAGTTCTTC. It specifies CASNSGTSGYNEQFF.

The gene calls are TRBV6-4 and TRBJ2-6; TRBD1 is a possible D gene (6 bases). The germline V and J ends were trimmed by 6 bases and 1 base, with 10 bases remaining between them. Germline CDR1 and CDR2: MRHNA and SNTAGT. The length of the CDR3 is 15 residues. The CDR3 loop reads CASSTGQSGANVLTF. CDR3 in DNA: TGTGCCAGCAGCACCGGACAGTCTGGGGCCAACGTCCTGACTTTC.

V usage is TRBV29-1 and J usage is TRBJ2-5; 8 bases align to TRBD2. Unmatched junction bases numbered 9, after V lost 4 bases and J lost 2 bases. Germline loops: CDR1 SQVTM, CDR2 ANQGSEA. The CDR3 sequence is 15 residues long. CDR3 region: CSVGRGASGQETQYF. The DNA of the CDR3 is TGCAGCGTTGGAAGGGGGGCTAGCGGGCAAGAGACCCAGTACTTC.

In its sample, this clone was seen a few times. The chain employs TRBV30 and TRBJ1-5; D is unclear. Germline V lookup: CDR1 GTSNPN, CDR2 SVGIG (reference sequence). V was clipped by 2 bases and J by 3 bases, with 8 bases between them. This CDR3 region has 13 residues. This CDR3 reads CAWSPGNNQPQHF. The CDR3, as DNA: TGTGCCTGGAGTCCAGGTAACAATCAGCCCCAGCATTTT.

This chain connects TRBV10-1 to TRBJ1-2, with D hard to call. Deletions cut 0 bases from V and 10 bases from J, with 12 bases between. There are 13 residues in the CDR3. Germline CDR1 reads WNHNN; CDR2 reads SYGVQD (reference sequence). The CDR3 coding sequence is TGCGCCAGCAGTGAGTCGGTCGGTGTTCCCTACACCTTC. This translates into CASSESVGVPYTF.

The J gene is TRBJ2-2, the V gene TRBV2; D gene uncertain. CDR3 length equals 12 residues. Between the trimmed V and J ends, which lost 2 bases and 9 bases, there was a span of 7 bases. Germline V CDR1 and CDR2: SNHLY, FYNNEI. The CDR3 DNA sequence: TGTGCCAGCAGTGAAAGACTGTGGGAGCTGTTTTTT. It yields the protein CASSERLWELFF. Together with reference TRBV2 and TRBJ2-2, the CDR3 gives the full variable domain: EPEVTQTPSHQVTQMGQEVILRCVPISNHLYFYWYRQILGQKVEFLVSFYNNEISEKSEIFDDQFSVERPDGSNFTLKIRSTKLEDSAMYFCASSERLWELFFGEGSRLTVL.

The chain joins TRBV6-1 to TRBJ1-2, with D possibly being TRBD1 (6 bases). Germline values: CDR1 MNHNS, CDR2 SASEGT. Between the trimmed V and J ends, which lost 4 bases and 5 bases, there was a span of 17 bases. The CDR3 is made up of 15 amino acids. This CDR3 reads CASSVIVAQGYGYTF. CDR3 bases: TGTGCCAGCAGTGTTATAGTAGCACAGGGATATGGCTACACCTTC.

The J gene is TRBJ1-6, the V gene TRBV6-1; a possible D gene is TRBD1 (5 bases). There are 16 residues in the CDR3. The ends were cut back, 3 bases at V and 7 bases at J, with 16 bases in the middle. CDR1 is MNHNS, CDR2 SASEGT, per germline. The CDR3 DNA is TGTGCCAGCAGTGAGTCTACAGGATCTGGGAATTCACCCCTCCACTTT. Encoded protein: CASSESTGSGNSPLHF.

The chain is built from TRBV19 and TRBJ1-5; 10 nucleotides match TRBD1. The CDR3 sequence is 14 residues long. V lost 5 bases, J lost 7 bases, and 5 bases stayed unmatched. Germline V CDR1 and CDR2: LNHDA, SQIVND (reference sequence). The CDR3: CASSDRGLGQPQHF. The CDR3 coding sequence is TGTGCCAGTAGTGACAGGGGGCTCGGGCAGCCCCAGCATTTT.

The chain is built from TRBV6-6 and TRBJ2-7, with D perhaps TRBD2 (5 bases). The CDR3 loop spans 12 amino acids. CDR1 is MNHNY, CDR2 SVGAGI, per germline (reference sequence). V was shortened by 8 bases and J by 7 bases, with 15 bases between the two germline ends. The CDR3 loop reads CASGLSAREQYF. CDR3 nucleotide sequence: TGTGCCAGCGGACTGTCCGCTAGAGAGCAGTACTTC.